This T cell receptor beta chain emerged from a study of Graves' ophthalmopathy and Graves' hyperthyroidism. This clonotype appeared many times. The study amplified TCR beta CDR3 regions using RNA transcripts. In the first round, RT-PCR was carried out with HTBI primers, and a multiplex PCR formed the second round. TCRdb processed the multiplex PCR reads anew with MiXCR; each CDR3 protein has one entry. This table has about 1.2 million distinct CDR3 sequences, about 36% appearing once. The CDR3 runs to 15 residues. V lost 6 bases and J lost 4, with 18 bases in between. The sequence derives from an adult man with Graves' hyperthyroidism. The V gene is TRBV12-3 or TRBV12-4, the J gene TRBJ1-1; perhaps TRBD1 as D (5 bases). Sequenced material: peripheral blood or thyroid tissue (not recorded which). CDR3 sequence (DNA): TGTGCCAGCAGCCAAAGCCCAGGGTTGGCCACTGAAGCTTTCTTT. This encodes CASSQSPGLATEAFF.